The rows below give T cell receptor beta chains drawn from one sample of a study of T cell responses to AZD1222 COVID-19 vaccine. TCRdb keeps only in-frame clones here, not all; method: immunoSEQ multiplex PCR. Of 150,000 to 200,000 clones listed, around 90% are singletons. The source material was peripheral blood, sampled 28 days after the second dose of the MenACWY control vaccine. These receptors originate from an adult who received the MenACWY meningococcal vaccine as a control. CDR3s include the opening cysteine and the closing phenylalanine or tryptophan. The order of the fields is CDR3 DNA, CDR3 protein, V gene, D gene, clone size, J gene. The D gene is left open where the match is weak. Expanded clones are given a class, and other clones once, few, many or no size at all.

CDR3nt: TGTGCCTGGGGGCGTTTTGGTTTAGGCGAGCAGTACTTC
CDR3aa: CAWGRFGLGEQYF
v_gene: TRBV30
d_gene: -
abundance: -
j_gene: TRBJ2-7

CDR3nt: TGCGCCAGCAGTCCCGGGACAGGGTACAATGAGCAGTTCTTC
CDR3aa: CASSPGTGYNEQFF
v_gene: TRBV23-1
d_gene: TRBD1
abundance: -
j_gene: TRBJ2-1

CDR3nt: TGCGCCAGCAGCCAGGTAGCCGCAGATACGCAGTATTTT
CDR3aa: CASSQVAADTQYF
v_gene: TRBV4-1
d_gene: -
abundance: -
j_gene: TRBJ2-3

CDR3nt: TGTGCCAGCAGCGTAGGCCTGAGGGGCACCGGGGAGCTGTTTTTT
CDR3aa: CASSVGLRGTGELFF
v_gene: TRBV9
d_gene: -
abundance: -
j_gene: TRBJ2-2

CDR3nt: TGTGCCAGCAGCTTCAGCTCGGCCGGGACCTACAATGAGCAGTTCTTC
CDR3aa: CASSFSSAGTYNEQFF
v_gene: TRBV7-2
d_gene: -
abundance: once
j_gene: TRBJ2-1

CDR3nt: TGTGCCAGTAGTACGAGGGATACGCAGTATTTT
CDR3aa: CASSTRDTQYF
v_gene: TRBV19
d_gene: -
abundance: -
j_gene: TRBJ2-3

CDR3nt: TGTGCCACGGGGAACCCAGGCAATCAGCCCCAGCATTTT
CDR3aa: CATGNPGNQPQHF
v_gene: TRBV6-5
d_gene: -
abundance: -
j_gene: TRBJ1-5

CDR3nt: TGTGCCAGCAGCCCGACGGTTACCTACGAGCAGTACTTC
CDR3aa: CASSPTVTYEQYF
v_gene: TRBV7-9
d_gene: -
abundance: -
j_gene: TRBJ2-7

CDR3nt: TGTGCCAGCAGCTCCGGGACTAGCGGGATGAGCGCCTACAATGAGCAGTTCTTC
CDR3aa: CASSSGTSGMSAYNEQFF
v_gene: TRBV7-7
d_gene: TRBD2
abundance: -
j_gene: TRBJ2-1

CDR3nt: TGTGCCAGCAGCTTAAAGCAGGGCCCCTACGAGCAGTACTTC
CDR3aa: CASSLKQGPYEQYF
v_gene: TRBV7-3
d_gene: -
abundance: -
j_gene: TRBJ2-7